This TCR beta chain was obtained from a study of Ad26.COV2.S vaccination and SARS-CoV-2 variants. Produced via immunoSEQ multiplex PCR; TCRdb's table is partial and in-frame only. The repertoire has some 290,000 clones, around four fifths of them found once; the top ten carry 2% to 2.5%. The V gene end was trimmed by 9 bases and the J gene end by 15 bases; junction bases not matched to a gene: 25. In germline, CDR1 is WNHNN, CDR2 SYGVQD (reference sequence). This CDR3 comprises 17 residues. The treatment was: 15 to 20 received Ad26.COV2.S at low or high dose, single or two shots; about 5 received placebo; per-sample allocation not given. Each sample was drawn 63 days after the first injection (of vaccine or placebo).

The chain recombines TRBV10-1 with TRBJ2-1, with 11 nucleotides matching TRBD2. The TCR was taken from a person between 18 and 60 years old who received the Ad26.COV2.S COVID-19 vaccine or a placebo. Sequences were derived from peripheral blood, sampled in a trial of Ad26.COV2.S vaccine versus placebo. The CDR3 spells CASIRSRASGGPPGGFF. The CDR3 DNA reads TGCGCCAGTATAAGATCCCGGGCTAGCGGGGGGCCTCCCGGGGGGTTCTTC.